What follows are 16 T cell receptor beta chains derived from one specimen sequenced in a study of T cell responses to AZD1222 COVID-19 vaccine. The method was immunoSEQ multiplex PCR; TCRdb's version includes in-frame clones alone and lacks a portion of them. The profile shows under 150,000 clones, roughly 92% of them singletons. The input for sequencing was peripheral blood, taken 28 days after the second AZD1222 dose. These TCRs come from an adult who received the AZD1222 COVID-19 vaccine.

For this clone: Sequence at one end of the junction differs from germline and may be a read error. This CDR3 reads CARTRRDRLF. CDR3 in DNA: TGTGCCAGAACCCGCAGGGACAGACTTTTT. The chain joins TRBV6-5 to TRBJ1-4; 7 bases match TRBD1. The germline V gene encodes CDR1 MNHEY and CDR2 SVGAGI. The CDR3 covers 10 residues.

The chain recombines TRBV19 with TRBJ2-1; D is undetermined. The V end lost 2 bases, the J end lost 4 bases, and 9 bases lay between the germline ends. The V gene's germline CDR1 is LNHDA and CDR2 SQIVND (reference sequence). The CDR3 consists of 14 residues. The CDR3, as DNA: TGTGCCAGTAGTATACGCCACAGTTACAATGAGCAGTTCTTC. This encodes CASSIRHSYNEQFF.

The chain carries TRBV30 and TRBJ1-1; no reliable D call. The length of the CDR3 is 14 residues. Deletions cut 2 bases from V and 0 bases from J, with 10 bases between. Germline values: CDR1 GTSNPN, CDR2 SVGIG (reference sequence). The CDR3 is CAWSPGRMNTEAFF. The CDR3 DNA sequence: TGTGCCTGGAGTCCCGGACGGATGAACACTGAAGCTTTCTTT. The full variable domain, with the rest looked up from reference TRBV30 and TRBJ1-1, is SQTIHQWPATLVQPVGSPLSLECTVEGTSNPNLYWYRQAAGRGLQLLFYSVGIGQISSEVPQNLSASRPQDRQFILSSKKLLLSDSGFYLCAWSPGRMNTEAFFGQGTRLTVV.

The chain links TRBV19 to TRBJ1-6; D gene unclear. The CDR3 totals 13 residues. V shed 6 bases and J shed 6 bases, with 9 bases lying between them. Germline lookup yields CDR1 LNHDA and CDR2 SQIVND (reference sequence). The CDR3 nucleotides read TGTGCCAGTAGCCCAACAGCTAATTCACCCCTCCACTTT. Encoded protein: CASSPTANSPLHF.

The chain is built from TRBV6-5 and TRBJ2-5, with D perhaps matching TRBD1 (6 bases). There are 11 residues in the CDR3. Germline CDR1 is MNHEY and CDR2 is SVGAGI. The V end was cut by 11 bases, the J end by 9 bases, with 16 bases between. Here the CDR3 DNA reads TGTGCCTCCGAGGGGACAATGGCCCAGTACTTC. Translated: CASEGTMAQYF.

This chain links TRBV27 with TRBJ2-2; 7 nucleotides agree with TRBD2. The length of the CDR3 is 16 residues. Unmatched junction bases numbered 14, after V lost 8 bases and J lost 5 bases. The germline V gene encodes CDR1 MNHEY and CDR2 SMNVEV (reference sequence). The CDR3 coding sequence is TGTGCCAGCGGCCGCGGACTAGGAGATGGGACCGGGGAGCTGTTTTTT. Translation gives CASGRGLGDGTGELFF.

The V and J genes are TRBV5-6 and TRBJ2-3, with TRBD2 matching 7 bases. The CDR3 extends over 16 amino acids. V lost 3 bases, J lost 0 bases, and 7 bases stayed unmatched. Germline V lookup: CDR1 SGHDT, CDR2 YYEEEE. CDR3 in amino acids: CASSWAGGGSTDTQYF. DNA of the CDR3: TGTGCCAGCAGCTGGGCTGGGGGGGGTAGCACAGATACGCAGTATTTT.

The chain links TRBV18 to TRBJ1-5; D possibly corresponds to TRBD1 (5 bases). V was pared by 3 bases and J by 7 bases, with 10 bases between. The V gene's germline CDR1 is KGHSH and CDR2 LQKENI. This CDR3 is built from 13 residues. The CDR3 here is CASSPTRDQPQHF. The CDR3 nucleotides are TGTGCCAGCTCACCTACCCGGGACCAGCCCCAGCATTTT. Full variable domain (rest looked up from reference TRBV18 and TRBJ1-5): NAGVMQNPRHLVRRRGQEARLRCSPMKGHSHVYWYRQLPEEGLKFMVYLQKENIIDESGMPKERFSAEFPKEGPSILRIQQVVRGDSAAYFCASSPTRDQPQHFGDGTRLSIL.

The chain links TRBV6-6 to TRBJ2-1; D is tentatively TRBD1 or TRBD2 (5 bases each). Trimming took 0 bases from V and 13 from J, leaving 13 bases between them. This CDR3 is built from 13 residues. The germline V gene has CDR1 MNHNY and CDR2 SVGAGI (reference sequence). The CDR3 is CASSYSIIWDQFF. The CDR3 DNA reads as TGTGCCAGCAGTTACTCGATAATCTGGGACCAGTTCTTC.

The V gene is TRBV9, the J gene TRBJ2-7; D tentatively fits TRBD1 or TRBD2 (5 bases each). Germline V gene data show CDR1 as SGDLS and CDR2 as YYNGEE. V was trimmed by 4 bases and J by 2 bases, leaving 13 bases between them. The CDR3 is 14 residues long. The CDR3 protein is CASSPGTAAYEQYF. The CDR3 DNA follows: TGTGCCAGCAGCCCTGGGACGGCTGCCTACGAGCAGTACTTC.

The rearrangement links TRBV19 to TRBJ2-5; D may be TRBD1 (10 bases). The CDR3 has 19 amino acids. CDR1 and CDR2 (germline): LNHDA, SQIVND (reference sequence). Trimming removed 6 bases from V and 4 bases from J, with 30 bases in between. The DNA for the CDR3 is TGTGCCAGTAGCAAGACAGGGGGCTTAGCGGGAGCTGTTGGAGAGACCCAGTACTTC. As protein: CASSKTGGLAGAVGETQYF.

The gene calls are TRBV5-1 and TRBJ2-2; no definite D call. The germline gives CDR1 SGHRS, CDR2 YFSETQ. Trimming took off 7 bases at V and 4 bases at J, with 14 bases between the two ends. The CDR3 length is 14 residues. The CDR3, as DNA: TGCGCCAGCTCCAATTCCGGCGGCACCGGGGAGCTGTTTTTT. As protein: CASSNSGGTGELFF.

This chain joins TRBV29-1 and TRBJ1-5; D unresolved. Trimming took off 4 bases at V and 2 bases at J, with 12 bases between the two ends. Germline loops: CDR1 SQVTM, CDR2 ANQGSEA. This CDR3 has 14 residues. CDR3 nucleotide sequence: TGCAGCGTTGCTCACGGTAATCGCAATCAGCCCCAGCATTTT. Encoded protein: CSVAHGNRNQPQHF.

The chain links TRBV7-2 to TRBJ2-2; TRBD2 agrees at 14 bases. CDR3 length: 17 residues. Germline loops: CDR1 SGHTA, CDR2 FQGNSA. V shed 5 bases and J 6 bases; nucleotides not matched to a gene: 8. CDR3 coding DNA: TGTGCCAGCAGCACAAGACTAGCGGGGGGGCTAGCCGGGGAGCTGTTTTTT. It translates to CASSTRLAGGLAGELFF.

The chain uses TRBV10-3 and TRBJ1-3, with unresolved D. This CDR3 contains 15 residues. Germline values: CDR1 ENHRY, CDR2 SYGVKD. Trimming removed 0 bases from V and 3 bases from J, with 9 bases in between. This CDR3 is CAISESIGIGNTIYF. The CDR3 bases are TGTGCCATCAGTGAGTCGATCGGAATTGGAAACACCATATATTTT.

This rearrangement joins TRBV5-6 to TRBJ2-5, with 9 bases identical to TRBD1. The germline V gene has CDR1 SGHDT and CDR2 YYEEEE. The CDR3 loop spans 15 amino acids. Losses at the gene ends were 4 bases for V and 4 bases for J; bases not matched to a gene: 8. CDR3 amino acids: CASSPPGQGGETQYF. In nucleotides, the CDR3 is TGTGCCAGCAGCCCACCGGGACAGGGCGGAGAGACCCAGTACTTC.